This T cell receptor (beta chain) was found in a study of cytomegalovirus exposure and HLA in healthy donors. Points from the study as a whole: Productive status was seen about 90% or about 30% of the time for most TCR beta V segments in an earlier analysis. Most subjects' HLA-A and HLA-B alleles were reportedly predicted from TCR beta sequences.

To note about this clone: The antigen is not known.

The CDR3 covers 15 residues. Per germline, CDR1 LNHDA and CDR2 SQIVND (reference sequence). Losses at the gene ends were 5 bases for V and 4 bases for J; bases not matched to a gene: 9. While unrecorded immune exposures were likely, the donors were nominally healthy when sampled. PCR amplification relied on 60 Vbeta primers (plus 13 Jbeta primers). How the authors handled the data: As a later analysis found, there were tens of millions of unique TCR beta chains, of which 8.5 million to 14 million were shared. Using immunoSEQ multiplex PCR, the repertoire was profiled, and TCRdb retains in-frame clones only, with some absent. V and J calls and clone size are given by that table; D and trimming were obtained from the DNA. The data hold fewer than 150,000 clones, with roughly three quarters observed a single time.

The source of this sequence is a woman in her forties or fifties in good health and CMV-seronegative. The specimen was PBMCs. J is TRBJ1-1 and V is TRBV19, with 8 nucleotides matching TRBD1. CDR3 DNA sequence: TGTGCCAGTAGTGCCGACAGGGGATGGAGCACTGAAGCTTTCTTT. Its translation is CASSADRGWSTEAFF.